The present T cell receptor (beta chain) was sequenced within a study of blood T cell repertoires in COVID-19. Germline CDR1 is LNHDA and CDR2 is SQIVND (reference sequence). CDR3 length: 14 residues. Unmatched junction bases numbered 0, after V lost 3 bases and J lost 2 bases. Produced via immunoSEQ multiplex PCR; TCRdb's table is partial and in-frame only. Here the sample spans a few hundred thousand clones, about nine tenths being singletons. The sample consisted of peripheral blood. The clonotype originates from a woman in her twenties or thirties with COVID-19, enrolled during active disease. The rearrangement links TRBV19 to TRBJ1-1; 10 positions match TRBD1. The CDR3 nucleotides read TGTGCCAGTAGTATGACAGGGGGCAACACTGAAGCTTTCTTT. This sequence encodes CASSMTGGNTEAFF.